This TCR beta chain was observed in a study of Graves' ophthalmopathy and Graves' hyperthyroidism. Amplification of the TCR beta CDR3 regions used RNA transcripts (as template). In the first round, RT-PCR was carried out with HTBI primers, and a multiplex PCR formed the second round. TCRdb analysed the multiplex PCR reads with MiXCR anew, one entry per CDR3 protein. The sample holds approximately 700,000 distinct CDR3 sequences, approximately 40% seen once. The V end lost 0 bases, the J end lost 4 bases, and 4 bases lay between the germline ends. The CDR3 contains 13 residues. CDR1 is ENHRY, CDR2 SYGVKD, per germline. The table lists this clonotype with many counts. Its specificity is not known. Points from the study as a whole: Blood was where most expanded thyroid clonotypes above 0.001 frequency also turned up.

PBMCs had their origin in fresh peripheral blood (around 10 ml). V usage is TRBV10-3 and J usage is TRBJ1-5; D is uncertain. The sequence was obtained from an adult man with Graves' ophthalmopathy. Sequences were obtained from peripheral blood. CDR3: CAISESRNQPQHF. For the CDR3, the DNA is TGTGCCATCAGTGAGTCCAGAAATCAGCCCCAGCATTTT.